This T cell receptor (delta chain) stems from a study of Vδ1+ human thymocytes. Whole-study findings and limits: Donors shared many TRG clonotypes but few TRD clonotypes. Thymic TRG and TRD repertoires appeared highly polyclonal, with Gaussian CDR3 length distributions. Unlike peripheral blood Vdelta1+ controls, thymic delta-chain sequences included approximately 20% Vdelta2 and few Vdelta3. The authors advised highly purified populations and single-cell validation.

Thymocytes were sorted as CD3+ TCRVdelta1+ TCRVdelta2- after alphabeta T cell depletion. CDR1 is TSWWSYY and CDR2 is QGS in the germline V gene. The length of the CDR3 is 21 residues. V lost 1 base to trimming and J lost 7 bases; unmatched junction nucleotides: 26. This clone was counted only a few times. Its specificity is not known. RNA was extracted from the cells and then reverse transcribed. Multiplex PCR used pooled V-gene forward primers and a constant-region reverse primer to amplify CDR3s. TCRdb reanalysed the multiplex PCR reads with CATT. The data contain about 75,000 delta-chain clones, about 30% of them singletons.

The chain combines TRDV1 with TRDJ1, with 8 bases aligning to TRDD2. The specimen sequenced was Vdelta1+ gamma-delta thymocytes from the thymus. Sample subset: FACS-sorted CD3+ TCRalphabeta- TCRVdelta1+ TCRVdelta2- thymocytes. This TCR was recovered from a boy in the first two years of life who had congenital heart surgery. The DNA of the CDR3 is TGTGCTCTTGGGGAACGTGGCTTCCTACGTATACTGGGACCTACGTCCGGTAAACTCATCTTT. Amino acids: CALGERGFLRILGPTSGKLIF.